This TCR beta chain is from a study of technical replicates of blood from a few donors. Sequencing was performed with immunoSEQ multiplex PCR; in TCRdb, only in-frame clones are kept and a portion is missing. The sample lists about 66,000 clones, about 97% occurring once. This CDR3 is built from 12 residues. CDR1 is GTSNPN, CDR2 SVGIG, per germline (reference sequence). The V and J ends lost 5 bases and 1 base respectively, with 9 bases between them. This clone came up once. The specimen sequenced was T cells isolated from PBMCs. This clonotype was sampled from a human donor in good health. V usage is TRBV30 and J usage is TRBJ2-7; D unresolved. CDR3 in amino acids: CAWRRVSYEQYF. CDR3 bases: TGTGCCTGGCGGAGAGTTTCCTACGAGCAGTACTTC.